Described below is a single T cell receptor (beta chain) sequence and its context. Sequencing was performed with immunoSEQ multiplex PCR; in TCRdb, only in-frame clones are kept and a portion is missing. The sample includes around 300,000 clones, around 89% of them seen just once. The source of the sample is a study of blood T cell repertoires in COVID-19. This CDR3 is 17 amino acids long. V lost 4 bases and J lost 7; bases outside the gene matches: 16. In germline, CDR1 is SGHRS, CDR2 YFSETQ. Specimen: peripheral blood. This clonotype was sampled from a woman aged 50 to 60 with COVID-19, enrolled during active disease. The chain carries TRBV5-1 and TRBJ2-7; 11 nucleotides match TRBD2. CDR3 coding DNA: TGCGCCAGCAGCCCGACCCTAATAGCGGGAGGGCCGGGTGAGCAGTACTTC. This sequence encodes CASSPTLIAGGPGEQYF.